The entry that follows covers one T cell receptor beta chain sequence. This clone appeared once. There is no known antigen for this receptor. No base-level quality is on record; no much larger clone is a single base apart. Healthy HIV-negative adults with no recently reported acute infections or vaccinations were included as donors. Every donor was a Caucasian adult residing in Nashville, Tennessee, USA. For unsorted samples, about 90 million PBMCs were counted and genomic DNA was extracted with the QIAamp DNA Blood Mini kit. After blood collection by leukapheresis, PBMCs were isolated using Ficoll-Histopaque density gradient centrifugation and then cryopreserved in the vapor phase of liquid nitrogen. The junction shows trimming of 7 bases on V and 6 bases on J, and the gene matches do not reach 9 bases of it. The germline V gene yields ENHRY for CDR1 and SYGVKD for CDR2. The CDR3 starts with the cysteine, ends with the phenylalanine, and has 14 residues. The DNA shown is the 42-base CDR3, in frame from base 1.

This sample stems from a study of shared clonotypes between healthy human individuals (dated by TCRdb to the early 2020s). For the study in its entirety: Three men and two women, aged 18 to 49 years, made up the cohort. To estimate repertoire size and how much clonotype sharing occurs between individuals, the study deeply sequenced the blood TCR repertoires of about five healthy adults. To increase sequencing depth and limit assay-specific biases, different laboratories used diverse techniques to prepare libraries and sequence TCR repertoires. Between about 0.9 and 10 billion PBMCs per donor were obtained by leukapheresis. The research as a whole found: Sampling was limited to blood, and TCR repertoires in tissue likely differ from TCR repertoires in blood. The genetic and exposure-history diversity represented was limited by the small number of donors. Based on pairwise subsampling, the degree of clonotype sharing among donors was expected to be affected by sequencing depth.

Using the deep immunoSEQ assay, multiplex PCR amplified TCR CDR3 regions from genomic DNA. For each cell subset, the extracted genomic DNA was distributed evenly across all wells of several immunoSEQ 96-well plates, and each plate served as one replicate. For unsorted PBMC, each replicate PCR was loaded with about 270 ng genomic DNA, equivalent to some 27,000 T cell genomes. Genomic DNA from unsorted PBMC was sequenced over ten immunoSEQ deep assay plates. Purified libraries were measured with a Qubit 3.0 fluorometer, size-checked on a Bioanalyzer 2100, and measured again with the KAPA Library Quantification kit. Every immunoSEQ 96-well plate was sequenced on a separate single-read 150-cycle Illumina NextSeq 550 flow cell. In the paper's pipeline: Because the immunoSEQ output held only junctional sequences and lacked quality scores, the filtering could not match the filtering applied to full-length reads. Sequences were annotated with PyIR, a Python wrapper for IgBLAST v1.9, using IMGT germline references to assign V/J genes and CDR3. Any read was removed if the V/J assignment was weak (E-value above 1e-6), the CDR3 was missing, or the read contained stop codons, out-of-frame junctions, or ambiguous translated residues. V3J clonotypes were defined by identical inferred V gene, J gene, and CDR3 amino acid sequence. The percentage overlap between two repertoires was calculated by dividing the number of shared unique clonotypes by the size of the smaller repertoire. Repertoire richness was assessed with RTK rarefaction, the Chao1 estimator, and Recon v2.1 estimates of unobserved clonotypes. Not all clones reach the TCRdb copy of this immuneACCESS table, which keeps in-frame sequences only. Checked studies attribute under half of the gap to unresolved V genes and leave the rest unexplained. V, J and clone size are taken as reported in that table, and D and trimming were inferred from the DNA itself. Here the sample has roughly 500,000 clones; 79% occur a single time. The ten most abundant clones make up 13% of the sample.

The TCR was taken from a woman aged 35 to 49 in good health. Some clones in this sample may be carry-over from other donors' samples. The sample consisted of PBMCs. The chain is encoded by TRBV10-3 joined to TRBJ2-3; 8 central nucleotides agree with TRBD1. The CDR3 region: CAINRQGQVDTQYF. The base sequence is TGTGCCATCAACCGACAGGGGCAAGTGGATACGCAGTATTTT.